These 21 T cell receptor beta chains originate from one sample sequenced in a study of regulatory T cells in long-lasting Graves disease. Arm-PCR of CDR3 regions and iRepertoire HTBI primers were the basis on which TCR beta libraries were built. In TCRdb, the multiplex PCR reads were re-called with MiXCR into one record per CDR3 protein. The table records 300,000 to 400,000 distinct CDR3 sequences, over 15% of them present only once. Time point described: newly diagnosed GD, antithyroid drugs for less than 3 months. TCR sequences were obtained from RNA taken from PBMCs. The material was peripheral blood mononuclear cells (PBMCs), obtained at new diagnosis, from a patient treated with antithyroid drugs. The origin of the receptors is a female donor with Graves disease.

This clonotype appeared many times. The CDR3 DNA reads as TGCAGCGTTGAAGATAGGCACCTCTCCTACAATGAGCAGTTCTTC. Its translation: CSVEDRHLSYNEQFF. The V call is TRBV29-1, the J call TRBJ2-1, with D unresolved. The CDR3 loop spans 15 amino acids. V was shortened by 0 bases and J by 0 bases, with 9 bases between the two germline ends. CDR1 and CDR2 (germline): SQVTM, ANQGSEA.

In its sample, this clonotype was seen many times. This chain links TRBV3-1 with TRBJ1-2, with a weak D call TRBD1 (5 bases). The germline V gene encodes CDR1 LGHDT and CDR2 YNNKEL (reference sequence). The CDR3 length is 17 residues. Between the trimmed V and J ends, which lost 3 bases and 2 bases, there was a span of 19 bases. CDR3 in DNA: TGTGCCAGCAGCCACGGTGGGAGCCGGGACTTCAACTATGGCTACACCTTC. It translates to CASSHGGSRDFNYGYTF.

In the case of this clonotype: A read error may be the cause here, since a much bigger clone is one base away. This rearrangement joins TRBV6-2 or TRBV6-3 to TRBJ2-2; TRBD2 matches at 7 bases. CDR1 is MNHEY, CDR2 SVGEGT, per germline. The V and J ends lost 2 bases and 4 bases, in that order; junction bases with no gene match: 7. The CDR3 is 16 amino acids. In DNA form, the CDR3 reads TGTGCCAGCAGTTACGGGGCGGGAGTGAGCACCGGGGAGCTGTTTTTT. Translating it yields CASSYGAGVSTGELFF.

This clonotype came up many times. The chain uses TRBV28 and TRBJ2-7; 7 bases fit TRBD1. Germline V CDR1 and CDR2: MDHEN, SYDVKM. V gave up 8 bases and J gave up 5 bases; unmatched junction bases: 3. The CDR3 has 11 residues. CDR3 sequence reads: CASGTVHEQYF. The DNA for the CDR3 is TGTGCCAGCGGGACAGTACACGAGCAGTACTTC.

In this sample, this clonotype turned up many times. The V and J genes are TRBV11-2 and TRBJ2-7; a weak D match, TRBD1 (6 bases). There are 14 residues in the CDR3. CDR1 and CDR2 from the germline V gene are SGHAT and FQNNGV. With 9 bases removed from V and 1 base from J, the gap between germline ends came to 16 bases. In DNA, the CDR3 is TGTGCCAGTACTCCGGGACACGGATCCTACGAGCAGTACTTC. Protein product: CASTPGHGSYEQYF.

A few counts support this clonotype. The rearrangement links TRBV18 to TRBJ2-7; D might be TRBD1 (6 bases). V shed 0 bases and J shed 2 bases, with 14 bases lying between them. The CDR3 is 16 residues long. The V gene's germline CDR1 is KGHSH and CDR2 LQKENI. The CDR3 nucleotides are TGTGCCAGCTCACCACCGGCCGGGACAAGACCCTACGAGCAGTACTTC. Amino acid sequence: CASSPPAGTRPYEQYF.

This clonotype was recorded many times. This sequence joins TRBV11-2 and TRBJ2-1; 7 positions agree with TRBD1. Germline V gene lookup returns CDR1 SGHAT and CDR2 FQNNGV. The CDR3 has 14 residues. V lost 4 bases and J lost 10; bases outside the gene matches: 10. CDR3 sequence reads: CASSSPPKGAEQFF. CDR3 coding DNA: TGTGCCAGCAGCTCACCCCCGAAGGGGGCAGAGCAGTTCTTC.

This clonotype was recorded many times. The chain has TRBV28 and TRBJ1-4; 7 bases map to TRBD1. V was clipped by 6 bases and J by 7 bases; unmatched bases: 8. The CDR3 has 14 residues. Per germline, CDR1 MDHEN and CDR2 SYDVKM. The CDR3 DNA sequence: TGTGCCAGCAGCGCCAGGGGGAAGGGTGAAAAACTGTTTTTT. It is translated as CASSARGKGEKLFF.

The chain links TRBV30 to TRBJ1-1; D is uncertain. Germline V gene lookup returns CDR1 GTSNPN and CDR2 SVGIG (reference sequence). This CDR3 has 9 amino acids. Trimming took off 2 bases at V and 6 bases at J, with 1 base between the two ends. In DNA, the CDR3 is TGTGCCTGGAGTCCTGAAGCTTTCTTT. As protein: CAWSPEAFF.

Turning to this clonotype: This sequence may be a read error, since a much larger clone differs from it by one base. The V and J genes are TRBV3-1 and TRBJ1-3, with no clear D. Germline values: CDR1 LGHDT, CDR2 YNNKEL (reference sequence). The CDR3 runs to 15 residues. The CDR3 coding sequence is TGTGCCACCAGCCACGACACACTAGGAGGAAACACCATATATTTT. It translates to CATSHDTLGGNTIYF.

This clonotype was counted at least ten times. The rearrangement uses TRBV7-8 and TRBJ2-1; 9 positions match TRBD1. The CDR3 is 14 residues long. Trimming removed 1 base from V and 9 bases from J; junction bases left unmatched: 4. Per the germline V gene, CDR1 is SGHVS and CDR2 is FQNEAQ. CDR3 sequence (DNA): TGTGCCAGCAGCTTAGGGGGACAGGGTAGTGAGCAGTTCTTC. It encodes CASSLGGQGSEQFF. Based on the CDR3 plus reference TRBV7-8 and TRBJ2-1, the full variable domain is GAGVSQSPRYKVAKRGQDVALRCDPISGHVSLFWYQQALGQGPEFLTYFQNEAQLDKSGLPSDRFFAERPEGSVSTLKIQRTQQEDSAVYLCASSLGGQGSEQFFGPGTRLTVL.

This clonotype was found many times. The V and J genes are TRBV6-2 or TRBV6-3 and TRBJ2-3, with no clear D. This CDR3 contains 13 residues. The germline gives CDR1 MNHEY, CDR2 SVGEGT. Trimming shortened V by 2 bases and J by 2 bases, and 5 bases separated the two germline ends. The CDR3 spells CASSYPPTDTQYF. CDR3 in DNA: TGTGCCAGCAGTTACCCCCCCACAGATACGCAGTATTTT.

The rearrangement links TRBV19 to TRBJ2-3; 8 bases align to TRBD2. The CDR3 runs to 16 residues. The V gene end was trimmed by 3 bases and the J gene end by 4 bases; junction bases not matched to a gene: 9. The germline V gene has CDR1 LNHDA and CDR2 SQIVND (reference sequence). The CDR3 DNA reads TGTGCCAGTAGTATGGGGTGGCGGGAGGTTGCAGATACGCAGTATTTT. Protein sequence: CASSMGWREVADTQYF.

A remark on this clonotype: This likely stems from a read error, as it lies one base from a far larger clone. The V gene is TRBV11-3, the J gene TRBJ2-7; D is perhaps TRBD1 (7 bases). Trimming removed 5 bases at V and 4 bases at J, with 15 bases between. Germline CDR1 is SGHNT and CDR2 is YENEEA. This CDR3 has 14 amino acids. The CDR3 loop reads CASSASGGSYEQYF. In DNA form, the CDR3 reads TGTGCCAGCAGCGCCTCAGGGGGGTCGTACGAGCAGTACTTC.

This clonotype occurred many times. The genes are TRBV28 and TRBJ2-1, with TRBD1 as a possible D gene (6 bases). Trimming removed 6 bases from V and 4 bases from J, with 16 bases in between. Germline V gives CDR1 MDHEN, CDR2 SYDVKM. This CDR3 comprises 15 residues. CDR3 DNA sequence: TGTGCCAGCAGCTTCGGACAGAACCTTTACAATGAGCAGTTCTTC. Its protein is CASSFGQNLYNEQFF.

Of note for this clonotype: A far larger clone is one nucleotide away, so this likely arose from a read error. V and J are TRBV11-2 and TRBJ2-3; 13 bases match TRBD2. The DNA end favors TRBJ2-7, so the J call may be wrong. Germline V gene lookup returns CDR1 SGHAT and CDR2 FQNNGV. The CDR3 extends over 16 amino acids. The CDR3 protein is CASSLGTSGSGYGQYF. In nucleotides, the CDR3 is TGTGCCAGCAGCTTAGGGACTAGCGGGAGTGGCTACGGGCAGTACTTC.

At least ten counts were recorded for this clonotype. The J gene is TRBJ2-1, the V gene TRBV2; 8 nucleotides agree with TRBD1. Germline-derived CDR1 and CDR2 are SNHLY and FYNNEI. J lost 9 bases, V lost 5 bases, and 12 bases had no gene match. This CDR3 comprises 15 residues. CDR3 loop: CASSWGQGALSEQFF. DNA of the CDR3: TGTGCCAGCAGTTGGGGCCAGGGGGCGCTCAGTGAGCAGTTCTTC.

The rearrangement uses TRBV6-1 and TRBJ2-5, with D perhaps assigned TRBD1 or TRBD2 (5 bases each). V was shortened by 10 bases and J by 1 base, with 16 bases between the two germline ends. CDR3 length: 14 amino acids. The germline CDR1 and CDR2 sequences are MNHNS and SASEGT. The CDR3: CAKLWVGTQETQYF. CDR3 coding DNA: TGTGCCAAGCTCTGGGTCGGGACCCAAGAGACCCAGTACTTC.

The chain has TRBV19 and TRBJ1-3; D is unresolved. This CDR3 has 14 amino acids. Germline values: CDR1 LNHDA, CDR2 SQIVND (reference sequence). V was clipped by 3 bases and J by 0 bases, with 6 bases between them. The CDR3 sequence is CASSIYNSGNTIYF. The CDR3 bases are TGTGCCAGTAGTATTTACAACTCTGGAAACACCATATATTTT.

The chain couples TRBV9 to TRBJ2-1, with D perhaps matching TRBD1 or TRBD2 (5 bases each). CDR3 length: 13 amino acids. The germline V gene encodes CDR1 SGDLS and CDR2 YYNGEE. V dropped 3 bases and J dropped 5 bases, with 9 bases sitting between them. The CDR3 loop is CASSGRDDNEQFF. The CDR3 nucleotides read TGTGCCAGCAGCGGACGGGACGACAATGAGCAGTTCTTC.

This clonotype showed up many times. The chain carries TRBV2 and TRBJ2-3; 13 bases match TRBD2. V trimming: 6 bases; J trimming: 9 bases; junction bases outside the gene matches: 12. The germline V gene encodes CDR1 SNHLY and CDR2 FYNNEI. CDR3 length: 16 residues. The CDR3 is CASSHPGLAGTITQYF. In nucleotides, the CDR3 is TGTGCCAGCAGCCATCCGGGACTAGCGGGAACCATAACGCAGTATTTT.